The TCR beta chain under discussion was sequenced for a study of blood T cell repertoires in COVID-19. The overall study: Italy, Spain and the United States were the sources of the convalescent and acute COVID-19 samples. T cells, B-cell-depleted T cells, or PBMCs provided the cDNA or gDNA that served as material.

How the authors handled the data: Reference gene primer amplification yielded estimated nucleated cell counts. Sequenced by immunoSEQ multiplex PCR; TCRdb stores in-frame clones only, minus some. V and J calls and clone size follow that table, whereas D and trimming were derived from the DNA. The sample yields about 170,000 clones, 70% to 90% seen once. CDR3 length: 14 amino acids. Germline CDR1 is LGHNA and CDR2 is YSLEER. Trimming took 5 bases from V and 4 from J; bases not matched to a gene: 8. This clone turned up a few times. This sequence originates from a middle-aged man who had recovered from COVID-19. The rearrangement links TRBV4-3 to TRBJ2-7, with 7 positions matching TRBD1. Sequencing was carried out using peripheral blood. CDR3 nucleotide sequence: TGCGCCAGCAGCGTTTACAGGGGAAATTACGAGCAGTACTTC. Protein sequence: CASSVYRGNYEQYF.